These T cell receptor beta chains were read from a single sample in a study of blood T cell repertoires in COVID-19. Some clones are missing from TCRdb's copy, which holds only in-frame ones; the method was immunoSEQ multiplex PCR. Of about 250,000 clones listed, approximately 90% are singletons. Material for sequencing was PBMCs or T cells enriched from blood (not recorded which). The receptors originated from a man aged 18 to 30 who had recovered from COVID-19. Both conserved end residues are trimmed from each CDR3.

j_gene	v_gene	CDR3aa
TRBJ2-1	TRBV28	ASSDGLAEGWDEQF
TRBJ2-3	TRBV7-3	ASSPRDRDTDTQY
TRBJ2-7	TRBV18	ASTLDRHEQY
TRBJ1-6	TRBV4-2	ASSQERVGTYNSPLH
TRBJ2-7	TRBV6-5	ASSYAREFEQY
TRBJ2-5	TRBV27	ASSFNFQETQY
TRBJ2-1	TRBV28	ASSSRGEQF
TRBJ2-3	TRBV6-1	ASSETSGRALGTDTQY
TRBJ2-5	TRBV28	ASKSQGAGARTQY
TRBJ2-7	TRBV5-8	ASSTPQTGDEQY